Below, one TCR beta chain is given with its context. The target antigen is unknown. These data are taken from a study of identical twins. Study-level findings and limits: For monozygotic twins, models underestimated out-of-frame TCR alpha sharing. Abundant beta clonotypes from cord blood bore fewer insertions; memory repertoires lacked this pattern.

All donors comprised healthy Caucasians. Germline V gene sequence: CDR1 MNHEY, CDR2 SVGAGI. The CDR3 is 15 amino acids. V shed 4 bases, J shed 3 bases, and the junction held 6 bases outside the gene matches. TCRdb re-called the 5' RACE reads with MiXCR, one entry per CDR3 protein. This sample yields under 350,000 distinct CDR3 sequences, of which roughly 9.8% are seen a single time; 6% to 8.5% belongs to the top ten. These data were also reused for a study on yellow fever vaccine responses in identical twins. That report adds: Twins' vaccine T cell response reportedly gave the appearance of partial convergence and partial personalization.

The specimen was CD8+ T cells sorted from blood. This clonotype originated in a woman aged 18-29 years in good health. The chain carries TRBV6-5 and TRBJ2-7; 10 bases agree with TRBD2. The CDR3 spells CASSSSGGAVYEQYF. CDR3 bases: TGTGCCAGCAGTTCCAGCGGGGGGGCCGTCTACGAGCAGTACTTC.